The 8 T cell receptor beta chains reported below all come from one sample, sequenced in a study of T cell responses to AZD1222 COVID-19 vaccine (dated by TCRdb to about 2021). The library came from the immunoSEQ multiplex PCR assay. As stored in TCRdb, this immuneACCESS dataset retains in-frame rearrangements with V and J assigned. A fraction of the clones does not appear; measured against another copy, unresolved V genes explain less than half of the discrepancy, and the remainder lacks a known reason. Counted in this sample were roughly 100,000 clones; 85% to 90% of them appeared once. Of the sample, 35% to 45% falls within the top ten clones. The time point label here, explained by the study, means: about 28 days (+/-7) after the second vaccine dose. The specimen comprised peripheral blood, sampled 28 days after the second AZD1222 dose. These receptors originate from an adult who received the AZD1222 COVID-19 vaccine.

This clone has a single count. This chain uses TRBV20-1 with TRBJ1-2; TRBD1 agrees at 7 bases. The germline V gene has CDR1 DFQATT and CDR2 SNEGSKA (reference sequence). CDR3 size: 15 residues. V was pared by 3 bases and J by 8 bases, with 15 bases of the junction left unmatched. In DNA, the CDR3 is TGCAGTGCTAGTCTCACCGCAGGGGGTATACGGGGCTACACCTTC. It yields the protein CSASLTAGGIRGYTF.

The chain recombines TRBV7-2 with TRBJ1-5; D call uncertain. In germline, CDR1 is SGHTA, CDR2 FQGNSA. V was cut by 5 bases and J by 2 bases, with 13 bases left in between. The CDR3 extends over 15 amino acids. The DNA of the CDR3 is TGTGCCAGCAGCCCCGGCGGTCGGGGCAATCAGCCCCAGCATTTT. Amino acids: CASSPGGRGNQPQHF.

The gene calls are TRBV21-1 and TRBJ2-1; no check of the table's D call, TRBD2, against the DNA was made. TRBV21-1 counts as a pseudogene. This CDR3 comprises 15 residues. CDR3 residues: CASSSRNSTHNEQFF. The CDR3 coding sequence is TGTGCCAGCAGCAGCCGTAACTCTACGCACAATGAGCAGTTCTTC.

The chain employs TRBV7-9 and TRBJ1-2; 10 bases are a match to TRBD1. Trimming at V came to 1 base and at J to 4 bases, leaving 3 bases not matched to a gene. From germline, CDR1 is SEHNR and CDR2 FQNEAQ (reference sequence). CDR3 size: 15 residues. This chain's CDR3 is CASSLVGQGTYGYTF. CDR3 DNA sequence: TGTGCCAGCAGCTTAGTGGGACAGGGGACCTATGGCTACACCTTC.

The V and J genes are TRBV7-6 and TRBJ1-6; 8 positions match TRBD1. The J segment lost 6 bases and the V segment lost 6 bases, leaving 10 bases of the junction unmatched. Germline CDR1 and CDR2: SGHVS and FNYEAQ. The CDR3 sequence is 16 residues long. CDR3 in amino acids: CASSKTGGRANSPLHF. Written as DNA, the CDR3 is TGTGCCAGCAGTAAAACAGGGGGACGGGCTAATTCACCCCTCCACTTT.

Only one count was recorded for this clone. V gene TRBV25-1 combines with J gene TRBJ1-6; TRBD1 matches at 7 bases. Germline trimming cut 6 bases from V and 7 bases from J; bases unmatched to any gene: 6. This CDR3 has 14 amino acids. From germline, CDR1 is MGHDK and CDR2 SYGVNS. As DNA, the CDR3 is TGTGCCAGCAGCGACAGGGTAGGGAATTCACCCCTCCACTTT. It translates to CASSDRVGNSPLHF.

This clone appeared once. The gene calls are TRBV27 and TRBJ1-1; D not certain. This CDR3 is built from 13 residues. Germline CDR1 is MNHEY and CDR2 is SMNVEV (reference sequence). Trimming took off 3 bases at V and 5 bases at J, with 10 bases between the two ends. CDR3 residues: CASSFRVFTEAFF. CDR3 bases: TGTGCCAGCAGTTTCCGGGTTTTTACTGAAGCTTTCTTT.

The chain has TRBV6-2 or TRBV6-3 and TRBJ1-4; 9 bases are shared with TRBD1. There are 17 residues in the CDR3. Germline CDR1 MNHEY, CDR2 SVGEGT. V was pared by 2 bases and J by 5 bases, with 9 bases of the junction left unmatched. The CDR3 nucleotides read TGTGCCAGCAGTTACCGAATGACAGGGACAGGGAATGAAAAACTGTTTTTT. Its translation is CASSYRMTGTGNEKLFF.